This T cell receptor beta chain emerged from a study of cytomegalovirus exposure and HLA in healthy donors. PCR amplification relied on 60 Vbeta primers (plus 13 Jbeta primers). Profiling relied on immunoSEQ multiplex PCR, and the TCRdb table lists in-frame clones only, not all of them. The table shows 85,000 to 100,000 clones, with 79% occurring only once. This CDR3 is 14 amino acids long. V gave up 8 bases and J gave up 5 bases; unmatched junction bases: 8. CDR1 and CDR2 (germline): MNHNS, SASEGT. The receptor was isolated from a male donor in good health and CMV-seropositive. The chain combines TRBV6-1 with TRBJ2-3, with 9 bases aligning to TRBD2. The source material was PBMCs. CDR3 bases: TGTGCCAGCCCCCCCAGCGGGGGGAAAGATACGCAGTATTTT. Translating it yields CASPPSGGKDTQYF.